This TCR beta chain originates from a study of OX40 agonist ivuxolimab in advanced cancers. Study context: Patients were treated with intravenous ivuxolimab, dosed at 0.01 to 10 mg/kg and infused every 2 weeks. One patient with hepatocellular carcinoma and two with cutaneous melanoma, three in all, had partial responses. General study points: The 0.1-3.0 mg/kg partial responders had among the lowest clonal expansion. Some patients without response likewise showed low normalized clonal expansion.

The germline CDR1 and CDR2 sequences are SNHLY and FYNNEI. The CDR3 is 15 residues long. As concerns this clone: Antigen unknown. At one end, the junction sequence differs from germline, possibly due to a read error.

Assay: immunoSEQ multiplex PCR; the TCRdb copy retains only in-frame clones and omits some. The sample holds under 20,000 clones; approximately 83% are singletons and the top ten take over 20%. The clonotype was recovered from an adult with an advanced solid tumor such as melanoma, head and neck, liver or kidney cancer. The chain couples TRBV2 to TRBJ2-5; 10 bases line up with TRBD1. Sequencing was performed on CD4+ or CD8+ T cells sorted from blood, taken in a trial of the OX40 agonist ivuxolimab. CDR3 nucleotide sequence: TGTGCCAGCAGTGGGGGGGACAGGGGCCAAAAGACCCAGTACTTC. Protein: CASSGGDRGQKTQYF.